This T cell receptor (beta chain) is from a study of early stage breast cancer tumors. Study as a whole: About 70% of the 16 invasive tumors were ER+, PR+ and HER2-. Study-wide points: In about 85% of the 16 patients, blood comparison separated tumor from normal breast.

The CDR3 runs to 15 residues. From germline, CDR1 is SGDLS and CDR2 YYNGEE. Trimming pared 3 bases from V and 7 bases from J, leaving 20 bases between. This clone was observed a handful of times. Its specificity is not known. Assay used: immunoSEQ multiplex PCR; TCRdb lists only in-frame clones, some missing. The table lists thousands of clones, 70% of them singletons. The sequence was obtained from a person in their sixties with breast cancer. The V call is TRBV9, the J call TRBJ2-7; TRBD2 might be the D (5 bases). Sample: normal breast tissue next to the tumor. The CDR3 region is CASSASTGGLGEQYF. In DNA, the CDR3 is TGTGCCAGCAGCGCCTCCACCGGAGGATTGGGGGAGCAGTACTTC.